One sample yielded the 20 T cell receptor beta chains listed below, sequenced in a study of T cells after yellow fever vaccination. TCRdb recomputed calls from the 5' RACE reads with MiXCR, one row per CDR3 protein. This sample has 450,000 to 600,000 distinct CDR3 sequences, with roughly 17% found just once. Specimen: PBMCs, collected 5 to 6 days after the first yellow fever vaccination. The receptors derive from a man younger than 35 who received the YFV17D yellow fever vaccine.

This clonotype was found a few times. This chain connects TRBV4-2 to TRBJ1-5; no clear D gene. Germline assignment: CDR1 LGHNA and CDR2 YNFKEQ. Trimming left V 0 bases short and J 9 bases short, with 9 bases between. This CDR3 comprises 13 residues. CDR3 in DNA: TGTGCCAGCAGCCAAGAATCCGGGCGGCCCCAGCATTTT. This sequence encodes CASSQESGRPQHF.

This clonotype appeared a few times. CDR3 amino acids: CASSVLGSNQPQHF. The DNA for the CDR3 is TGTGCCAGCAGTGTTCTGGGGAGCAATCAGCCCCAGCATTTT. This chain links TRBV12-3 or TRBV12-4 with TRBJ1-5; D unclear. The CDR3 is made up of 14 amino acids. Trimming removed 5 bases at V and 1 base at J, with 9 bases between.

In its sample, this clonotype was seen a few times. The CDR3 DNA sequence: TGCAGTGCTCCCCGGGACGAAGATTTATCACCCCTCCACTTT. The encoded protein is CSAPRDEDLSPLHF. This chain links TRBV20-1 with TRBJ1-6; weak D call: TRBD1 (5 bases). The germline V gene encodes CDR1 DFQATT and CDR2 SNEGSKA (reference sequence). V lost 5 bases, J lost 10 bases, and 18 bases lay in between. This CDR3 region has 14 residues.

This clonotype was seen a few times. The V and J genes are TRBV12-3 or TRBV12-4 and TRBJ2-3; 10 bases match TRBD2. This CDR3 contains 15 residues. The junction had 3 bases not matched to a gene; V was cut back by 3 bases and J by 3 bases. The CDR3 region is CASSFERGGTDTQYF. The CDR3 coding sequence is TGTGCCAGCAGTTTCGAGCGGGGGGGAACAGATACGCAGTATTTT.

This clonotype turned up a few times. The chain links TRBV5-1 to TRBJ2-7, with TRBD1 matching 7 bases. Germline CDR1 SGHRS, CDR2 YFSETQ. CDR3 length: 17 amino acids. V lost 0 bases and J lost 2; bases outside the gene matches: 11. CDR3 bases: TGCGCCAGCAGCTTGGAATCGGTCACAGGGGCGGCCTACGAGCAGTACTTC. It codes for CASSLESVTGAAYEQYF.

This clonotype has a handful of counts. The rearrangement joins TRBV5-5 to TRBJ1-4; D is uncertain. V was clipped by 1 base and J by 0 bases, with 10 bases between them. This CDR3 is built from 16 residues. Germline CDR1 is SGHKS and CDR2 is YYEKEE (reference sequence). As DNA, the CDR3 is TGTGCCAGCAGCTTGTTAGGGCCAACAACTAATGAAAAACTGTTTTTT. This codes for CASSLLGPTTNEKLFF.

The V and J genes are TRBV7-9 and TRBJ2-3; D call uncertain. This CDR3 region has 10 residues. Deletions cut 7 bases from V and 10 bases from J, with 9 bases between. The germline CDR1 and CDR2 sequences are SEHNR and FQNEAQ (reference sequence). In nucleotides, the CDR3 is TGTGCCAGCACCCTTGAGCCGCAGTATTTT. Translating it yields CASTLEPQYF.

The sample holds a few counts of this clonotype. The chain is built from TRBV20-1 and TRBJ2-1, with D tentatively TRBD1 (5 bases). This CDR3 has 12 residues. Germline V gene lookup returns CDR1 DFQATT and CDR2 SNEGSKA (reference sequence). With 0 bases removed from V and 10 bases from J, the gap between germline ends came to 10 bases. Here the CDR3 reads CSARDQGVEQFF. The CDR3 nucleotides read TGCAGTGCTAGAGATCAAGGGGTAGAGCAGTTCTTC.

This clonotype was recorded many times. V and J are TRBV20-1 and TRBJ2-5; 7 nucleotides agree with TRBD1. With 3 bases clipped from V and 1 base from J, the junction kept 5 bases outside the gene matches. CDR1 DFQATT and CDR2 SNEGSKA come from the germline V gene (reference sequence). This CDR3 comprises 14 residues. The CDR3 sequence: CSAREDRPQETQYF. CDR3 DNA: TGCAGTGCTAGGGAGGACAGGCCCCAAGAGACCCAGTACTTC.

The CDR3 loop is CASSQDYTDRRLYGYTF. The DNA of the CDR3 is TGCGCCAGCAGCCAAGATTACACAGACAGGAGACTCTATGGCTACACCTTC. This sequence joins TRBV4-3 and TRBJ1-2; D perhaps matches TRBD1 (6 bases). This CDR3 is built from 17 residues. CDR1 LGHNA and CDR2 YSLEER come from the germline V gene. V was pared by 0 bases and J by 4 bases, with 18 bases between.

The chain has TRBV20-1 and TRBJ1-5; no clear D gene. CDR1 and CDR2 from the germline V gene are DFQATT and SNEGSKA (reference sequence). V lost 2 bases to trimming and J lost 4 bases, with 6 bases between them. The CDR3 is made up of 12 amino acids. CDR3 DNA: TGCAGTGCTAGAAGGAAGAATCAGCCCCAGCATTTT. Amino acid sequence: CSARRKNQPQHF.

This clonotype was seen a handful of times. V gene TRBV12-3 or TRBV12-4 combines with J gene TRBJ2-3, with D unresolved. The ends were cut back, 6 bases at V and 4 bases at J, with 11 bases in the middle. This CDR3 comprises 13 residues. CDR3 amino acids: CASRLGAADTQYF. In DNA form, the CDR3 reads TGTGCCAGCAGGCTAGGTGCTGCAGATACGCAGTATTTT.

The rearrangement uses TRBV7-3 and TRBJ1-1; TRBD1 matches 7 bases. The V segment lost 2 bases and the J segment 4 bases; nucleotides outside the gene matches: 10. CDR3 length: 16 residues. CDR1 and CDR2 from the germline V gene are SGHTA and FQGTGA. DNA for the CDR3: TGTGCCAGCAGCTTATCGCAGGGTAGGGACAGCACTGAAGCTTTCTTT. Translation: CASSLSQGRDSTEAFF.

The rearrangement uses TRBV2 and TRBJ2-3; 7 nucleotides align to TRBD1. V was pared by 4 bases and J by 5 bases, with 12 bases of the junction left unmatched. Per germline, CDR1 SNHLY and CDR2 FYNNEI. CDR3 length: 16 amino acids. Here the CDR3 reads CASSGMWGTDRDTQYF. The CDR3, as DNA: TGTGCCAGCAGTGGAATGTGGGGGACAGACAGAGATACGCAGTATTTT.

The chain has TRBV5-1 and TRBJ2-7; TRBD1 or TRBD2 may be the D gene (5 bases each). Trimming took off 4 bases at V and 2 bases at J, with 10 bases between the two ends. CDR1 SGHRS and CDR2 YFSETQ come from the germline V gene. The CDR3 sequence is 13 residues long. CDR3 in amino acids: CASSRDRPYEQYF. CDR3 sequence (DNA): TGCGCCAGCAGCCGGGACCGACCCTACGAGCAGTACTTC.

This clonotype was seen a few times. The chain has TRBV20-1 and TRBJ1-4; no clear D. V was shortened by 7 bases and J by 4 bases, with 10 bases between the two germline ends. Germline CDR1 and CDR2: DFQATT and SNEGSKA (reference sequence). This CDR3 is 12 amino acids long. The CDR3 sequence: CSGEAYNEKLFF. CDR3 in DNA: TGCAGTGGCGAGGCCTATAATGAAAAACTGTTTTTT.

The V call is TRBV20-1, the J call TRBJ2-5; D is possibly TRBD1 or TRBD2 (5 bases each). V was cut by 1 base and J by 2 bases, with 11 bases left in between. Germline lookup yields CDR1 DFQATT and CDR2 SNEGSKA (reference sequence). This CDR3 spans 14 amino acids. CDR3 in amino acids: CSARVWDLQETQYF. The CDR3 DNA sequence: TGCAGTGCTAGAGTCTGGGACCTACAAGAGACCCAGTACTTC.

The rearrangement joins TRBV5-1 to TRBJ1-1; possible D gene TRBD1, 5 bases. With 4 bases removed from V and 3 bases from J, the gap between germline ends came to 22 bases. The CDR3 covers 17 residues. Germline V lookup: CDR1 SGHRS, CDR2 YFSETQ. DNA of the CDR3: TGCGCCAGCAGCGCTCCGGGACGGAGTGATGGGGACACTGAAGCTTTCTTT. Its translation is CASSAPGRSDGDTEAFF.

This clonotype has only one observation. The J gene is TRBJ2-3, the V gene TRBV7-2, with D possibly called TRBD1 or TRBD2 (7 bases each). Trimming took 7 bases from V and 10 from J, leaving 15 bases between them. The CDR3 totals 12 residues. CDR1 SGHTA and CDR2 FQGNSA come from the germline V gene. CDR3 DNA: TGTGCCAGCAAGGGGGGAGGGGGCCCGCAGTATTTT. This translates into CASKGGGGPQYF.

CDR3 loop: CATSIETGREQYF. The CDR3 DNA is TGTGCCACCAGCATCGAGACAGGGCGGGAGCAGTACTTC. V and J are TRBV15 and TRBJ2-7; 7 bases fit TRBD1. V lost 4 bases to trimming and J lost 7 bases; unmatched junction nucleotides: 7. CDR1 LNHNV and CDR2 YYDKDF come from the germline V gene (reference sequence). This CDR3 is built from 13 residues.